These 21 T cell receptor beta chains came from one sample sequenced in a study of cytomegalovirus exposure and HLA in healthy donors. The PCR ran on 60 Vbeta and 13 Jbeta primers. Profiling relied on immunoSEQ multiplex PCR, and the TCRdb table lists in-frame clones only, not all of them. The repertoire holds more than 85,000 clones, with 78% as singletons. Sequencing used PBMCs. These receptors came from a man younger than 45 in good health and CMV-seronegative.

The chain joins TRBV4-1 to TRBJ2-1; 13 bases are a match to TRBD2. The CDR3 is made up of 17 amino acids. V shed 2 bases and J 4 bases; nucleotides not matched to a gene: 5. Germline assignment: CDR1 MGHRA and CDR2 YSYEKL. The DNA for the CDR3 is TGCGCCAGCAGCCAACCAACTAGCGGGAGGGCATACAATGAGCAGTTCTTC. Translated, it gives CASSQPTSGRAYNEQFF.

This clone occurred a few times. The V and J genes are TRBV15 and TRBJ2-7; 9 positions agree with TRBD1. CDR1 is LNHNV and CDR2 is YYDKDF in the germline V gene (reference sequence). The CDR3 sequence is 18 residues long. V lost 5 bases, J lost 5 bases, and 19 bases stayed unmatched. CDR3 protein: CATSAREPSGTGWDEQYF. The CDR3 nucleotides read TGTGCCACCAGCGCACGAGAACCTTCCGGGACAGGGTGGGACGAGCAGTACTTC.

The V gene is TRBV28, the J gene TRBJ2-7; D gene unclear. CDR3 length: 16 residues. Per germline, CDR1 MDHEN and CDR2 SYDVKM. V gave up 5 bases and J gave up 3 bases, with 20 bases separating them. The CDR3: CASSTPSRIIYYEQYF. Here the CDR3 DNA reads TGTGCCAGCAGTACCCCTTCGCGGATAATATACTACGAGCAGTACTTC.

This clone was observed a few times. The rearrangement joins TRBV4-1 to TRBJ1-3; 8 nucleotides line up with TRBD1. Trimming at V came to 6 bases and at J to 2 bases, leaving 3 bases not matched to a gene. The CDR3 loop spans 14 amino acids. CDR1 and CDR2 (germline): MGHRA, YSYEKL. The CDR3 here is CASRSGGTGNTIYF. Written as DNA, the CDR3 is TGCGCCAGCAGGTCAGGGGGCACTGGAAACACCATATATTTT.

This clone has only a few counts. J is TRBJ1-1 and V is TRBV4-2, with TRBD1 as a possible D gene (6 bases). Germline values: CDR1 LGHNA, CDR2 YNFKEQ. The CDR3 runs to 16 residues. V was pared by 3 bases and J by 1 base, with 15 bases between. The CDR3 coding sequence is TGTGCCAGCAGCCACAGGGTGGGGGCGAGGAACACTGAAGCTTTCTTT. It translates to CASSHRVGARNTEAFF.

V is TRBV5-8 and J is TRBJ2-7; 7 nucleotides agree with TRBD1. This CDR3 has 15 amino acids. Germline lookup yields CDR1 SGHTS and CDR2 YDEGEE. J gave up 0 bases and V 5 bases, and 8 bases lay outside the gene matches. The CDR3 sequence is CASRTDRDSSYEQYF. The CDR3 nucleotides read TGTGCCAGCAGGACCGACAGGGACAGCTCCTACGAGCAGTACTTC.

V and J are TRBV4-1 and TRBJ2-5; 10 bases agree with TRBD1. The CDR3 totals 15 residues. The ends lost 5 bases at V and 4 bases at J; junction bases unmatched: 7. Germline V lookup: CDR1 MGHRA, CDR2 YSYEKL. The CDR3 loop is CASSTRTGGGETQYF. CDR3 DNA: TGCGCCAGCAGCACCCGGACAGGGGGTGGAGAGACCCAGTACTTC.

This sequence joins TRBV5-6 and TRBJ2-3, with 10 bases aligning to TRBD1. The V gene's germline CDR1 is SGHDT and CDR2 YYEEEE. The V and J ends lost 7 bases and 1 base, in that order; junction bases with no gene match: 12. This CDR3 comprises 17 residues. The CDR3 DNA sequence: TGTGCCAGCCAAAGCCGGGACAGGGGTTGGGGCACAGATACGCAGTATTTT. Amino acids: CASQSRDRGWGTDTQYF.

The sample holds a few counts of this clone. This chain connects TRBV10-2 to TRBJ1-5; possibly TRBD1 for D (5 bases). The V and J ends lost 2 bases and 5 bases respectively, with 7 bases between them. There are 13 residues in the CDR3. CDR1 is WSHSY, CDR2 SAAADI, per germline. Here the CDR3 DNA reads TGCGCCAGCAGTGAGGGGGGGTATCAGCCCCAGCATTTT. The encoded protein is CASSEGGYQPQHF.

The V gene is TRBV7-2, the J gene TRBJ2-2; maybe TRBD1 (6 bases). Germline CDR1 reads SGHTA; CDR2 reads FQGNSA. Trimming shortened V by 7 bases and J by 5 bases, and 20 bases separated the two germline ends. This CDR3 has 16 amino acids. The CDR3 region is CASTPMGAGVTGELFF. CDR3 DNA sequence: TGTGCCAGCACCCCCATGGGGGCAGGGGTTACCGGGGAGCTGTTTTTT. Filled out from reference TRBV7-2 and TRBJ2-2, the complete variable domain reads GAGVSQSPSNKVTEKGKDVELRCDPISGHTALYWYRQSLGQGLEFLIYFQGNSAPDKSGLPSDRFSAERTGGSVSTLTIQRTQQEDSAVYLCASTPMGAGVTGELFFGEGSRLTVL.

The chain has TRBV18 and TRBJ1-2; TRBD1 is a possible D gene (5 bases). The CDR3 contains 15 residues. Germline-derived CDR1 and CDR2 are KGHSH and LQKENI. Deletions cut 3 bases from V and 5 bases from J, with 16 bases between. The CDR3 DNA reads TGTGCCAGCTCACCGACATCTTCCTCAGGGTATGGCTACACCTTC. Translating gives CASSPTSSSGYGYTF.

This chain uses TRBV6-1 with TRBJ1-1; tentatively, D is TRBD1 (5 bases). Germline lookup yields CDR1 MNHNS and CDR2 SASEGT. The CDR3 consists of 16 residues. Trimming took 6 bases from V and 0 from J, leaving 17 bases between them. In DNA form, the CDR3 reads TGTGCCAGCAGCGAAATCAGGGCGAAGATGAACACTGAAGCTTTCTTT. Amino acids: CASSEIRAKMNTEAFF.

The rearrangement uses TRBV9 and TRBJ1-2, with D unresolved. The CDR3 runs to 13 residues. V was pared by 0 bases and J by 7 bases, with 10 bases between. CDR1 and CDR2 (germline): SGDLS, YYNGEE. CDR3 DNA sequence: TGTGCCAGCAGCGTAGCGAGGGATCGTGGCTACACCTTC. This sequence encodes CASSVARDRGYTF.

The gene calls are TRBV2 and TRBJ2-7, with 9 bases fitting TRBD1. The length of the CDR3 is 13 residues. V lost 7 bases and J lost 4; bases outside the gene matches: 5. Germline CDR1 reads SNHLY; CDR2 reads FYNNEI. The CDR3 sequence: CASNRDRAYEQYF. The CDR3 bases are TGTGCCAGCAATCGGGACAGGGCATACGAGCAGTACTTC.

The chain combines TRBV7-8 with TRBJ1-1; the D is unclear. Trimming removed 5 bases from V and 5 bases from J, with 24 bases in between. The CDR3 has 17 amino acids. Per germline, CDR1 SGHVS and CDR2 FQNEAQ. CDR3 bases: TGTGCCAGCAGCCATAGTCCGCTCTGGGGAGAGGTTACTGAAGCTTTCTTT. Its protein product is CASSHSPLWGEVTEAFF. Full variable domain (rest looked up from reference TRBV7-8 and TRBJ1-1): GAGVSQSPRYKVAKRGQDVALRCDPISGHVSLFWYQQALGQGPEFLTYFQNEAQLDKSGLPSDRFFAERPEGSVSTLKIQRTQQEDSAVYLCASSHSPLWGEVTEAFFGQGTRLTVV.

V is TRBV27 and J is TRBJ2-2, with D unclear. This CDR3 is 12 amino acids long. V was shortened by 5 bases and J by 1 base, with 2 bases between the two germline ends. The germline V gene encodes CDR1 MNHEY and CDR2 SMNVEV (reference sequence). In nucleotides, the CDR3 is TGTGCCAGCAGTCAGAACACCGGGGAGCTGTTTTTT. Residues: CASSQNTGELFF.

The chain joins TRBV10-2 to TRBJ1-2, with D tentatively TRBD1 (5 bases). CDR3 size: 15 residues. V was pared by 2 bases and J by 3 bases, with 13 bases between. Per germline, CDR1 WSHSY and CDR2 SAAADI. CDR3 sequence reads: CASSEIAGLDYGYTF. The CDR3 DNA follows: TGCGCCAGCAGTGAGATTGCAGGGCTGGACTATGGCTACACCTTC.

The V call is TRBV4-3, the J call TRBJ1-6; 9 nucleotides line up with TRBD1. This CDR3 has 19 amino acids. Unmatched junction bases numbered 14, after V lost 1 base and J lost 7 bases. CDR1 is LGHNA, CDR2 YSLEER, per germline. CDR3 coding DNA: TGCGCCAGCAGCCAAGTTTGGGGACAGGGTAAGGGTCTAAATTCACCCCTCCACTTT. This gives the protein CASSQVWGQGKGLNSPLHF.

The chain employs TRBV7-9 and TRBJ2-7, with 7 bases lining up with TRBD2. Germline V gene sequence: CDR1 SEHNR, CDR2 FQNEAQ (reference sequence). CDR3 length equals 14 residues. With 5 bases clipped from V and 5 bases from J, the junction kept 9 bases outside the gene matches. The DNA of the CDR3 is TGTGCCAGCAGCGTGTGGCGGGAGCCACACGAGCAGTACTTC. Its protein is CASSVWREPHEQYF.

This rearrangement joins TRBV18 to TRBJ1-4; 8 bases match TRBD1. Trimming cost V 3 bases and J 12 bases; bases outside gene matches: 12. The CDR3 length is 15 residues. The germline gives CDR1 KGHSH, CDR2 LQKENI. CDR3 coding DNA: TGTGCCAGCTCACCTCCGGACAGGGTTCGGCAAGAACTGTTTTTT. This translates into CASSPPDRVRQELFF.

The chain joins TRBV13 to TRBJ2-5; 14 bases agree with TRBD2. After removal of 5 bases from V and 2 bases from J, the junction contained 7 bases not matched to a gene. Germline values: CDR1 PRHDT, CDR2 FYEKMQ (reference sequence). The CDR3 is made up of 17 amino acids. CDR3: CASSQGLAGGLQETQYF. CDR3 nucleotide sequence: TGTGCCAGCAGCCAAGGACTAGCGGGAGGCCTTCAAGAGACCCAGTACTTC.